These 2 T cell receptor beta chains share one sample of origin, sequenced in a study of read filtering for tumor transcriptome and immune sequencing. From 300 to 400 ng of RNA, a library with molecular barcoded alpha/delta and beta/gamma adaptors was made. TCRdb fed the reads into MiXCR, producing one record per CDR3 protein. This table has approximately 140,000 distinct CDR3 sequences, about 13% appearing once. What was sequenced was a population of CD138-negative cells sorted from bone marrow. These receptors all stem from a donor at least 40 years old with multiple myeloma.

This clonotype was found a few times. In DNA form, the CDR3 reads TGTGCCAGCAGTTTAATGGTTGGAAACACCATATATTTT. Translated: CASSLMVGNTIYF. The rearrangement uses TRBV27 and TRBJ1-3; D is undetermined. The V end was cut by 2 bases, the J end by 3 bases, with 5 bases between. CDR1 and CDR2 (germline): MNHEY, SMNVEV (reference sequence). The CDR3 has 13 amino acids.

This clonotype occurred many times. The chain links TRBV2 to TRBJ1-2; weak D call: TRBD1 (6 bases). The CDR3 loop spans 13 amino acids. V lost 6 bases, J lost 8 bases, and 16 bases lay in between. CDR1 SNHLY and CDR2 FYNNEI come from the germline V gene. The CDR3 loop reads CASRETGIGGYTF. The DNA for the CDR3 is TGTGCCAGCAGGGAAACAGGGATTGGCGGCTACACCTTC.